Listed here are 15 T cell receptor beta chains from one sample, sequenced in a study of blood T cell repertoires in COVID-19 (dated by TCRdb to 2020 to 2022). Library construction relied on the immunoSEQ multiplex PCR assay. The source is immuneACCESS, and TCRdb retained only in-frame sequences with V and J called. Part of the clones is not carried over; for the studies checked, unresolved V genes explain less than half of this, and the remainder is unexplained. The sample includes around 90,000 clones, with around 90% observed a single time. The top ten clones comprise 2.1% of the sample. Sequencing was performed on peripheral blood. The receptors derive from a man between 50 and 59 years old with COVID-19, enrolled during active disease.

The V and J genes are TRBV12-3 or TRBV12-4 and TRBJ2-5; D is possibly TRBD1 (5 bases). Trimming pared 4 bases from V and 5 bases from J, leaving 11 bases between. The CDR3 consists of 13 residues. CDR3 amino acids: CASSSRVGETQYF. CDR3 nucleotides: TGTGCCAGCAGTTCCAGGGTGGGGGAGACCCAGTACTTC.

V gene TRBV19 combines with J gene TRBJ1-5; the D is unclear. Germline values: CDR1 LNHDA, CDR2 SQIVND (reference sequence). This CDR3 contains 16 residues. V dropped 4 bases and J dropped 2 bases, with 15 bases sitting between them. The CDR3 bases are TGTGCCAGTAGTAACCGTCGGTTTCTCGGCAATCAGCCCCAGCATTTT. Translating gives CASSNRRFLGNQPQHF.

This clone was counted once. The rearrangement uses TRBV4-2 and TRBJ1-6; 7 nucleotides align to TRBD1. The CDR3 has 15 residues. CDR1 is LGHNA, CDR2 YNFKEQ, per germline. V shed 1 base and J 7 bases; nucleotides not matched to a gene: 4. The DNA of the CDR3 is TGTGCCAGCAGCCAAGGACAGGGCGGCAATTCACCCCTCCACTTT. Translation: CASSQGQGGNSPLHF.

CDR3 amino acids: CASSQDIDRVEQFF. As DNA, the CDR3 is TGCGCCAGCAGCCAAGATATTGACAGGGTTGAGCAGTTCTTC. The chain joins TRBV4-1 to TRBJ2-1; TRBD1 matches 7 bases. The CDR3 loop spans 14 amino acids. With V trimmed by 0 bases and J by 9 bases, 5 bases remained unmatched. Germline CDR1 MGHRA, CDR2 YSYEKL.

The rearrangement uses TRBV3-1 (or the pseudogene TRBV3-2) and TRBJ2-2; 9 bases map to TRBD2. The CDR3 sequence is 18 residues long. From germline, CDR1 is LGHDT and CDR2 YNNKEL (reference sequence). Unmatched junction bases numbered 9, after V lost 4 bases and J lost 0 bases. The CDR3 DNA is TGTGCCAGCAGCCGAACCGGGACTAGCAGAACGAACACCGGGGAGCTGTTTTTT. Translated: CASSRTGTSRTNTGELFF.

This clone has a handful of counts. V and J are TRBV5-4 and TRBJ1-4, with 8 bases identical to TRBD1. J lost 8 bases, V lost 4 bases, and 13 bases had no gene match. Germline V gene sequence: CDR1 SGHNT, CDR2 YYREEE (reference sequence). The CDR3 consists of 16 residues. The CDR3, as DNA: TGTGCCAGCAGCGTACAGCCGGGACAGGCGGGAGAAAAACTGTTTTTT. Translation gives CASSVQPGQAGEKLFF.

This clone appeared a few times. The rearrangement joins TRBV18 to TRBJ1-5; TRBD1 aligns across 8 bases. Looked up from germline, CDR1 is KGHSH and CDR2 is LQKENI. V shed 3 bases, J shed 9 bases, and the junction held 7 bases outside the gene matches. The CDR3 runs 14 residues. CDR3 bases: TGTGCCAGCTCACCGGGACAGGACCTCCCGCCCCAGCATTTT. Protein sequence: CASSPGQDLPPQHF.

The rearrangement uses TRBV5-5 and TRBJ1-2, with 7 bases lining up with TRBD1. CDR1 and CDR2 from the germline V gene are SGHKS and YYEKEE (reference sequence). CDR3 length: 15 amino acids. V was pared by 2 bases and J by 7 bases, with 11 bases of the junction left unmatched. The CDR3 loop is CASSLGYDRAGGYTF. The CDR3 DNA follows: TGTGCCAGCAGCTTAGGCTATGACAGGGCTGGTGGCTACACCTTC. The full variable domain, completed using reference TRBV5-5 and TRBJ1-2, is DAGVTQSPTHLIKTRGQQVTLRCSPISGHKSVSWYQQVLGQGPQFIFQYYEKEERGRGNFPDRFSARQFPNYSSELNVNALLLGDSALYLCASSLGYDRAGGYTFGSGTRLTVV.

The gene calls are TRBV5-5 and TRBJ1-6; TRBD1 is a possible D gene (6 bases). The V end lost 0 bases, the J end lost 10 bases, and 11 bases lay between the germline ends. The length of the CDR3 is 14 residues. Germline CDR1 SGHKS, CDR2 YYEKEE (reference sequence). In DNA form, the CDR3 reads TGTGCCAGCAGCTTGGGGGGACAAGGCTCACCCCTCCACTTT. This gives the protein CASSLGGQGSPLHF. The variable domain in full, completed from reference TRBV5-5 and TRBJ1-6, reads DAGVTQSPTHLIKTRGQQVTLRCSPISGHKSVSWYQQVLGQGPQFIFQYYEKEERGRGNFPDRFSARQFPNYSSELNVNALLLGDSALYLCASSLGGQGSPLHFGNGTRLTVT.

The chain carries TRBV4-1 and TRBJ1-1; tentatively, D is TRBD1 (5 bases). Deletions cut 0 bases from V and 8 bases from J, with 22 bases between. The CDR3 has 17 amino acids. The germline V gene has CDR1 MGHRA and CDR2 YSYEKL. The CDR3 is CASSQEEDAGPLGEAFF. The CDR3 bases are TGCGCCAGCAGCCAAGAAGAGGATGCGGGGCCCCTGGGGGAAGCTTTCTTT.

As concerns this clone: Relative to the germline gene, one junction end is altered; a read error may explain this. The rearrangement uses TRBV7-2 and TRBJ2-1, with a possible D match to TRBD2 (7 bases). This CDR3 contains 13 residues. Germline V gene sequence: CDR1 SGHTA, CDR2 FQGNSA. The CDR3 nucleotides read TGTGCCAGCAGCTTAAGGGTACGAGGGGGGGTGGTCTTC. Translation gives CASSLRVRGGVVF.

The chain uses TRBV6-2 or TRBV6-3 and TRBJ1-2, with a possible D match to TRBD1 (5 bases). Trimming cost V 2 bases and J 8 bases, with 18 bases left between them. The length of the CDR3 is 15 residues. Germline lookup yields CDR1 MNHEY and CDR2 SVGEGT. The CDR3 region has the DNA TGTGCCAGCAGTTACACGACAGTACCCACTGGAGGCTACACCTTC. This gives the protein CASSYTTVPTGGYTF.

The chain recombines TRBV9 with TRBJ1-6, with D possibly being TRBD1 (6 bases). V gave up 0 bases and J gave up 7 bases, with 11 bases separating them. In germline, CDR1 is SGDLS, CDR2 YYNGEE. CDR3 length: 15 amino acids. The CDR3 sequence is CASSVGIQGNSPLHF. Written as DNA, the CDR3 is TGTGCCAGCAGCGTAGGGATCCAGGGGAATTCACCCCTCCACTTT.

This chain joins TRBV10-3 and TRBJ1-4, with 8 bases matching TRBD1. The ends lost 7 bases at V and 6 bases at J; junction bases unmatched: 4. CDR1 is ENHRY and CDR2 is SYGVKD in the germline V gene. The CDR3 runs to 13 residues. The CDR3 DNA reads TGTGCCATCACAGGGGGCGCGGATGAAAAACTGTTTTTT. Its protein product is CAITGGADEKLFF.

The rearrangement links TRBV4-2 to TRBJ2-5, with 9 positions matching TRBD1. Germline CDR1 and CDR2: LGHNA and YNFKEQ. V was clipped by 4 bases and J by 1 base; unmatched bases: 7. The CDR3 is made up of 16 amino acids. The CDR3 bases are TGTGCCAGCAGCCCGACAGGGGGACCCGCCCAAGAGACCCAGTACTTC. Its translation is CASSPTGGPAQETQYF.